This T cell receptor beta chain was captured in a study of early T cells in non-severe SARS-CoV-2 infection. Individual cDNA molecules carried attached unique molecular identifiers. TCRdb processed the 5' RACE reads anew with MiXCR; each CDR3 protein has one entry. There are tens of thousands of distinct CDR3 sequences in the sample; about 15% occur only once, and less than 7% lies in the top ten. The length of the CDR3 is 14 residues. Per the germline V gene, CDR1 is MDHEN and CDR2 is SYDVKM. V lost 2 bases and J lost 4; bases outside the gene matches: 1. The sequenced material came from whole blood. The receptor was isolated from an adult who was a healthcare worker with PCR-confirmed SARS-CoV-2 infection or an uninfected control (not recorded which). The rearrangement links TRBV28 to TRBJ2-7; 11 bases are a match to TRBD2. CDR3 nucleotides: TGTGCCAGCAGTTTACTAGCGGGAGGATACGAGCAGTACTTC. Protein: CASSLLAGGYEQYF.